This section outlines one TCR beta chain sequence together with its context. The antigen remains unidentified. This sample is drawn from a study of shared clonotypes between healthy human individuals. This CDR3 region has 14 residues. CDR1 and CDR2 from the germline V gene are SGHNT and YYREEE (reference sequence). The V and J ends lost 4 bases and 9 bases respectively, with 17 bases between them. Naive CD8 cells comprised CD45RO-negative, CCR7-positively selected cells, excluding terminally differentiated effector memory CD45RA+ cells. Study-wide points: Exclusively blood specimens were collected; tissue repertoires likely differ. Genetic and exposure-history diversity was limited by the small donor number. Non-shared clonotypes had lower generation probabilities than clonotypes shared by all four sorted-subset donors.

At a deep level, the assay was run. Assay used: immunoSEQ multiplex PCR; TCRdb lists only in-frame clones, some missing. Of just over 2,000,000 clones listed, 85% to 95% are singletons. This clonotype originated in a young man in good health. The specimen sequenced was naive CD8+ T cells sorted from blood. The J gene is TRBJ1-3, the V gene TRBV5-4, with a tentative D call TRBD1 (5 bases). The CDR3: CASSMEGLGRTIYF. The CDR3 DNA is TGTGCCAGCAGCATGGAGGGACTCGGACGCACCATATATTTT.